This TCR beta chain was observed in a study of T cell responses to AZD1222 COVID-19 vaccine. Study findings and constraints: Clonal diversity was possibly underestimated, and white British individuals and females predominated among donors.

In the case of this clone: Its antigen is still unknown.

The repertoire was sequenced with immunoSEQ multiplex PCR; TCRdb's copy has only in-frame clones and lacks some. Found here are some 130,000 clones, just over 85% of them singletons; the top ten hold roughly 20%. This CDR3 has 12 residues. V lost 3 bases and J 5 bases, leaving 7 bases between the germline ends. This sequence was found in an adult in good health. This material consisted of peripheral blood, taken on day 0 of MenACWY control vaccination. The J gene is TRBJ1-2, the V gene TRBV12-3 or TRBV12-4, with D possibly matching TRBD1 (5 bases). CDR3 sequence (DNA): TGTGCCAGCAGTTTGGGGGAGTATGGCTACACCTTC. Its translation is CASSLGEYGYTF.